These T cell receptor beta chains were read from a single sample in a study of technical replicates of blood from a few donors. TCRdb keeps only in-frame clones here, not all; method: immunoSEQ multiplex PCR. This table holds more than 65,000 clones, approximately 97% found once. Sequencing used T cells isolated from PBMCs. The source is a human donor in good health. CDR3s include the opening cysteine and the closing phenylalanine or tryptophan. Each record gives: J gene, clone size, D gene, V gene, CDR3 protein, CDR3 DNA. A D gene is named only where the DNA matches it firmly. The size entry is marked missing in some rows and otherwise reads once, few, many or a size class.

J: TRBJ2-7
size: -
D: -
V: TRBV4-1
CDR3: CASSQDYPTSYEQYF
DNA: TGCGCCAGCAGCCAAGATTACCCAACTTCTTACGAGCAGTACTTC

J: TRBJ1-2
size: once
D: -
V: TRBV30
CDR3: CAWREDSFNYGYTF
DNA: TGTGCCTGGAGAGAGGACTCATTTAACTATGGCTACACCTTC

J: TRBJ2-7
size: -
D: -
V: TRBV27
CDR3: CASSLDSYEQYF
DNA: TGTGCCAGCAGTTTGGACAGCTACGAGCAGTACTTC

J: TRBJ2-5
size: -
D: -
V: TRBV25-1
CDR3: CASSLLGGLETQYF
DNA: TGTGCCAGCAGTCTTTTGGGCGGGCTAGAGACCCAGTACTTC

J: TRBJ2-1
size: -
D: TRBD2
V: TRBV2
CDR3: CASSVPVATSGSFNEQFF
DNA: TGTGCCAGCAGTGTGCCCGTCGCAACTAGCGGGAGTTTTAATGAGCAGTTCTTC

J: TRBJ2-2
size: -
D: TRBD1
V: TRBV28
CDR3: CASSRDRVSTGELFF
DNA: TGTGCCAGCAGCCGGGACAGGGTTAGCACCGGGGAGCTGTTTTTT

J: TRBJ1-5
size: -
D: -
V: TRBV19
CDR3: CATPRGGRVQPQHF
DNA: TGTGCCACCCCCCGGGGGGGACGAGTTCAGCCCCAGCATTTT

J: TRBJ2-2
size: -
D: TRBD2
V: TRBV6-4
CDR3: CASSDTSGANTGELFF
DNA: TGTGCCAGCAGTGATACTAGCGGGGCGAACACCGGGGAGCTGTTTTTT

J: TRBJ2-3
size: -
D: -
V: TRBV11-3
CDR3: CASRHRRTDTQYF
DNA: TGTGCCAGCAGACACAGGCGCACAGATACGCAGTATTTT

J: TRBJ2-1
size: -
D: -
V: TRBV7-2
CDR3: CASSLSVNNEQFF
DNA: TGTGCCAGCAGCTTAAGCGTGAATAATGAGCAGTTCTTC

J: TRBJ2-3
size: -
D: TRBD2
V: TRBV2
CDR3: CASRRLAGGTDTQYF
DNA: TGTGCCAGCAGGCGGCTAGCGGGAGGAACAGATACGCAGTATTTT

J: TRBJ2-1
size: once
D: TRBD2
V: TRBV7-3
CDR3: CASSQGRASGRDTNEQFF
DNA: TGTGCCAGCAGCCAAGGGCGGGCTAGCGGGAGAGATACGAATGAGCAGTTCTTC

J: TRBJ2-7
size: -
D: TRBD2
V: TRBV30
CDR3: CAWKLLAGGYEQYF
DNA: TGTGCCTGGAAACTTCTAGCGGGAGGGTACGAGCAGTACTTC

J: TRBJ1-5
size: -
D: -
V: TRBV19
CDR3: CASTGSINQPQHF
DNA: TGTGCCAGTACTGGGAGTATTAATCAGCCCCAGCATTTT

J: TRBJ1-5
size: -
D: -
V: TRBV28
CDR3: CASSFTGFQPQHF
DNA: TGTGCCAGCAGTTTCACAGGGTTTCAGCCCCAGCATTTT

J: TRBJ2-7
size: -
D: -
V: TRBV28
CDR3: CASSLGRGPLYEQYF
DNA: TGTGCCAGCAGTTTAGGAAGGGGTCCCCTCTACGAGCAGTACTTC

J: TRBJ1-2
size: -
D: TRBD1
V: TRBV11-3
CDR3: CASSLDGTGRGYTF
DNA: TGTGCCAGCAGCTTAGACGGGACAGGGAGAGGCTACACCTTC

J: TRBJ2-6
size: once
D: -
V: TRBV6-1
CDR3: CASSERRVSGANVLTF
DNA: TGTGCCAGCAGTGAACGTCGGGTCTCTGGGGCCAACGTCCTGACTTTC

J: TRBJ2-2
size: -
D: TRBD2
V: TRBV5-1
CDR3: CASRWGLAGNTGELFF
DNA: TGCGCCAGCAGATGGGGACTAGCGGGAAACACCGGGGAGCTGTTTTTT

J: TRBJ2-7
size: -
D: TRBD1
V: TRBV19
CDR3: CASSISGGSSYEQYF
DNA: TGTGCCAGTAGTATTTCAGGGGGCAGCTCCTACGAGCAGTACTTC

J: TRBJ2-3
size: -
D: TRBD1
V: TRBV25-1
CDR3: CASSGAPGQGFPDTQYF
DNA: TGTGCCAGCAGTGGCGCCCCGGGACAGGGGTTCCCAGATACGCAGTATTTT

J: TRBJ1-1
size: few
D: -
V: TRBV29-1
CDR3: CSAHRETMNTEAFF
DNA: TGCAGCGCCCACAGGGAAACTATGAACACTGAAGCTTTCTTT

J: TRBJ1-2
size: -
D: -
V: TRBV27
CDR3: CASSPITGNYGYTF
DNA: TGTGCCAGCTCCCCTATTACAGGGAACTATGGCTACACCTTC

J: TRBJ1-3
size: -
D: -
V: TRBV7-2
CDR3: CASSPSSTGNTIYF
DNA: TGTGCCAGCAGCCCAAGTAGCACCGGAAACACCATATATTTT

J: TRBJ2-5
size: -
D: -
V: TRBV27
CDR3: CASSPLGSAETQYF
DNA: TGTGCCAGCAGTCCCCTAGGATCTGCAGAGACCCAGTACTTC

J: TRBJ2-7
size: -
D: TRBD2
V: TRBV11-2
CDR3: CASSAPSGSLGEQYF
DNA: TGTGCCAGCAGCGCCCCTAGCGGGAGTCTGGGCGAGCAGTACTTC

J: TRBJ1-2
size: -
D: -
V: TRBV11-2
CDR3: CASSLISGLLSNYGYTF
DNA: TGTGCCAGCAGCTTAATTTCAGGGCTGTTATCTAACTATGGCTACACCTTC

J: TRBJ1-1
size: -
D: -
V: TRBV18
CDR3: CASSRVMDTEAFF
DNA: TGTGCCAGCTCCAGGGTTATGGACACTGAAGCTTTCTTT